These 24 T cell receptor beta chains originate from one sample sequenced in a study of control samples from healthy donors and cancer patients. This table comes from immunoSEQ multiplex PCR, and its TCRdb copy is limited to in-frame clones, with some not included. The sample lists some 150,000 clones, 89% occurring once. The specimen sequenced was blood. Receptors originate from a man aged 30 to 39 in good health.

The genes are TRBV19 and TRBJ2-7; the D call may be TRBD1 or TRBD2 (5 bases each). V shed 6 bases and J shed 5 bases, with 14 bases lying between them. The CDR3 totals 13 residues. The germline V gene has CDR1 LNHDA and CDR2 SQIVND (reference sequence). The DNA of the CDR3 is TGTGCCAGTAGGGGGGAGCGCGCCCACGAGCAGTACTTC. Translated, it gives CASRGERAHEQYF.

The chain uses TRBV24-1 and TRBJ2-7; tentative D call: TRBD2 (5 bases). Trimming cost V 4 bases and J 6 bases, with 24 bases left between them. CDR1 and CDR2 (germline): KGHDR, SFDVKD. The CDR3 totals 17 residues. The CDR3: CATSDTTAEPTVGEQYF. The DNA of the CDR3 is TGTGCCACCAGTGACACTACAGCGGAACCAACCGTAGGCGAGCAGTACTTC.

This sequence joins TRBV2 and TRBJ1-3, with no clear D. From germline, CDR1 is SNHLY and CDR2 FYNNEI. V lost 0 bases and J lost 1, with 7 bases in between. CDR3 length: 15 residues. The CDR3 loop reads CASSEAVRSGNTIYF. The CDR3 nucleotides read TGTGCCAGCAGTGAAGCTGTCAGATCTGGAAACACCATATATTTT.

The rearrangement uses TRBV19 and TRBJ1-2; D uncertain. V shed 3 bases and J shed 5 bases, with 10 bases lying between them. CDR3 length equals 13 residues. CDR1 is LNHDA, CDR2 SQIVND, per germline (reference sequence). CDR3 sequence: CASSIERLYGYTF. The CDR3 coding sequence is TGTGCCAGTAGTATTGAGAGGCTGTATGGCTACACCTTC.

This chain connects TRBV7-3 to TRBJ1-1; D gene ambiguous. The V end was cut by 6 bases, the J end by 2 bases, with 10 bases between. From germline, CDR1 is SGHTA and CDR2 FQGTGA. CDR3 size: 13 residues. Written as DNA, the CDR3 is TGTGCCAGCAGTTCTGGACGCAACACTGAAGCTTTCTTT. Residues: CASSSGRNTEAFF. Together with reference TRBV7-3 and TRBJ1-1, the CDR3 gives the full variable domain: GAGVSQTPSNKVTEKGKYVELRCDPISGHTALYWYRQSLGQGPEFLIYFQGTGAADDSGLPNDRFFAVRPEGSVSTLKIQRTERGDSAVYLCASSSGRNTEAFFGQGTRLTVV.

This chain connects TRBV10-3 to TRBJ1-1; no clear D gene. Germline V gene lookup returns CDR1 ENHRY and CDR2 SYGVKD. This CDR3 has 11 amino acids. Trimming took off 4 bases at V and 4 bases at J, with 4 bases between the two ends. CDR3 coding DNA: TGTGCCATCAGTGGGGGCACTGAAGCTTTCTTT. It codes for CAISGGTEAFF.

The chain couples TRBV7-9 to TRBJ1-6; D unclear. The germline gives CDR1 SEHNR, CDR2 FQNEAQ (reference sequence). Trimming removed 4 bases from V and 0 bases from J, with 13 bases in between. CDR3 size: 17 residues. The CDR3 reads CASSSITITSYNSPLHF. The CDR3 coding sequence is TGTGCCAGCAGCTCCATCACAATAACCTCCTATAATTCACCCCTCCACTTT. Drawing the rest from reference TRBV7-9 and TRBJ1-6, the complete variable domain is DTGVSQNPRHKITKRGQNVTFRCDPISEHNRLYWYRQTLGQGPEFLTYFQNEAQLEKSRLLSDRFSAERPKGSFSTLEIQRTEQGDSAMYLCASSSITITSYNSPLHFGNGTRLTVT.

V gene TRBV7-6 combines with J gene TRBJ2-7; TRBD1 matches 9 bases. The V segment lost 4 bases and the J segment 6 bases; nucleotides outside the gene matches: 7. Germline values: CDR1 SGHVS, CDR2 FNYEAQ. The CDR3 has 14 amino acids. As DNA, the CDR3 is TGTGCCAGCAGCTATGTACAGGGGGCAGGCGAGCAGTACTTC. It encodes CASSYVQGAGEQYF.

This chain connects TRBV20-1 to TRBJ1-1, with no clear D. The CDR3 is made up of 10 amino acids. The ends were cut back, 5 bases at V and 5 bases at J, with 6 bases in the middle. Germline loops: CDR1 DFQATT, CDR2 SNEGSKA (reference sequence). CDR3 nucleotide sequence: TGCAGTGCTCCTCAAACTGAAGCTTTCTTT. Translation: CSAPQTEAFF.

J is TRBJ2-7 and V is TRBV6-5, with a tentative D call TRBD1 (5 bases). The CDR3 spans 15 residues. Germline CDR1 MNHEY, CDR2 SVGAGI. V was cut by 6 bases and J by 0 bases, with 15 bases left in between. The CDR3 DNA reads as TGTGCCAGCAGCACGATCTACAGGAGCTCCTACGAGCAGTACTTC. It encodes CASSTIYRSSYEQYF.

The rearrangement links TRBV5-1 to TRBJ2-3, with 13 nucleotides matching TRBD2. Losses at the gene ends were 8 bases for V and 6 bases for J; bases not matched to a gene: 9. CDR1 and CDR2 from the germline V gene are SGHRS and YFSETQ. This CDR3 has 15 amino acids. The CDR3 is CASKGTSGIMDTQYF. The CDR3 DNA reads TGCGCCAGTAAGGGGACTAGCGGGATCATGGATACGCAGTATTTT.

This chain uses TRBV7-9 with TRBJ1-1; 12 bases align to TRBD1. Germline V gene lookup returns CDR1 SEHNR and CDR2 FQNEAQ (reference sequence). The CDR3 is 19 amino acids. Unmatched junction bases numbered 14, after V lost 1 base and J lost 5 bases. The CDR3 spells CASSLGWLTGTGGETEAFF. In DNA, the CDR3 is TGTGCCAGCAGCTTAGGTTGGTTAACCGGGACAGGGGGCGAAACTGAAGCTTTCTTT.

The rearrangement joins TRBV11-3 to TRBJ2-7, with a tentative D call TRBD1 (6 bases). Germline CDR1 reads SGHNT; CDR2 reads YENEEA. Trimming left V 1 base short and J 5 bases short, with 15 bases between. This CDR3 is 15 amino acids long. The CDR3 DNA reads as TGTGCCAGCAGCTTAGGACAGGACCGACGGGACGAGCAGTACTTC. Amino acid sequence: CASSLGQDRRDEQYF.

The J gene is TRBJ2-1, the V gene TRBV18, with D perhaps matching TRBD1 or TRBD2 (6 bases each). This CDR3 has 16 amino acids. Germline V gives CDR1 KGHSH, CDR2 LQKENI. Trimming removed 0 bases at V and 6 bases at J, with 15 bases between. The CDR3 protein is CASSPPGHREVNEQFF. The DNA of the CDR3 is TGTGCCAGCTCACCACCGGGGCACAGGGAGGTCAATGAGCAGTTCTTC.

The chain joins TRBV7-9 to TRBJ2-1; tentatively, D is TRBD1 (5 bases). The germline CDR1 and CDR2 sequences are SEHNR and FQNEAQ (reference sequence). The CDR3 runs to 12 residues. V lost 1 base and J 7 bases, leaving 5 bases between the germline ends. CDR3 residues: CASSLEGNEQFF. The CDR3 DNA is TGTGCCAGCAGCTTAGAGGGGAATGAGCAGTTCTTC. The variable domain in full, completed from reference TRBV7-9 and TRBJ2-1, reads DTGVSQNPRHKITKRGQNVTFRCDPISEHNRLYWYRQTLGQGPEFLTYFQNEAQLEKSRLLSDRFSAERPKGSFSTLEIQRTEQGDSAMYLCASSLEGNEQFFGPGTRLTVL.

CDR3 sequence reads: CASSRGSDYGYTF. CDR3 DNA: TGTGCCAGCAGCAGGGGATCGGACTATGGCTACACCTTC. This rearrangement joins TRBV7-9 to TRBJ1-2, with D possibly matching TRBD1 (5 bases). Trimming pared 5 bases from V and 3 bases from J, leaving 10 bases between. CDR3 length: 13 amino acids. In germline, CDR1 is SEHNR, CDR2 FQNEAQ (reference sequence).

The rearrangement uses TRBV5-5 and TRBJ2-3, with TRBD2 matching over 7 bases. The CDR3 extends over 15 amino acids. Trimming took 4 bases from V and 0 from J; bases not matched to a gene: 5. Germline CDR1 SGHKS, CDR2 YYEKEE (reference sequence). The CDR3 DNA sequence: TGTGCCAGCAGCCAGGACGGGGGGAGCACAGATACGCAGTATTTT. Its protein product is CASSQDGGSTDTQYF.

With respect to this clone: At one end, the junction sequence differs from germline, possibly due to a read error. V gene TRBV7-7 combines with J gene TRBJ2-6; D gene ambiguous. The CDR3 totals 15 residues. The germline CDR1 and CDR2 sequences are SSHAT and FNYEAQ (reference sequence). The CDR3 sequence is CASSPVGSGANVLTF. DNA for the CDR3: TGTGCTAGCAGCCCTGTGGGCTCTGGGGCCAACGTCCTGACTTTC.

The V call is TRBV6-6, the J call TRBJ2-1, with TRBD1 as a possible D gene (6 bases). Germline-derived CDR1 and CDR2 are MNHNY and SVGAGI (reference sequence). Trimming took off 3 bases at V and 7 bases at J, with 10 bases between the two ends. The CDR3 is 13 amino acids. CDR3 coding DNA: TGTGCCAGCAGTTATAACAGGGCAAATGAGCAGTTCTTC. This codes for CASSYNRANEQFF.

V gene TRBV9 combines with J gene TRBJ2-3; tentative D call: TRBD2 (7 bases). The CDR3 totals 19 residues. Germline V CDR1 and CDR2: SGDLS, YYNGEE. V shed 0 bases and J shed 10 bases, with 30 bases lying between them. Here the CDR3 reads CASSVGGGGGAGRSFAQYF. In nucleotides, the CDR3 is TGTGCCAGCAGCGTAGGAGGGGGAGGGGGTGCCGGTCGGTCCTTCGCGCAGTATTTT.

The gene calls are TRBV6-4 and TRBJ1-1, with no clear D. The V end lost 8 bases, the J end lost 5 bases, and 15 bases lay between the germline ends. The CDR3 spans 13 residues. Germline-derived CDR1 and CDR2 are MRHNA and SNTAGT. The CDR3 reads CASGEHPSTEAFF. As DNA, the CDR3 is TGTGCCAGCGGAGAACACCCGTCAACTGAAGCTTTCTTT.

The chain recombines TRBV7-9 with TRBJ2-7; the D gene is possibly TRBD2 (5 bases). Trimming took 3 bases from V and 3 from J, leaving 12 bases between them. CDR3 length: 14 residues. CDR1 is SEHNR and CDR2 is FQNEAQ in the germline V gene (reference sequence). CDR3 residues: CASSFPYRDYEQYF. The CDR3 DNA is TGTGCCAGCAGCTTCCCCTACCGGGACTACGAGCAGTACTTC.

This clone was seen more than once but under ten times. Other nucleotide sequences in the sample specify the same CDR3. DNA for the CDR3: TGTGCCAGCTCACCACAAGAGACCCAGTACTTC. Its protein is CASSPQETQYF. The chain employs TRBV18 and TRBJ2-5; D not resolved. Germline CDR1 KGHSH, CDR2 LQKENI. The V end was cut by 1 base, the J end by 3 bases, with 0 bases between. The CDR3 length is 11 residues.

This clone was observed a single time. The chain recombines TRBV30 with TRBJ1-6; TRBD1 agrees at 7 bases. CDR3 length equals 15 residues. Losses at the gene ends were 0 bases for V and 7 bases for J; bases not matched to a gene: 6. Germline V gives CDR1 GTSNPN, CDR2 SVGIG (reference sequence). The CDR3 bases are TGTGCCTGGAGTGTAGGGACAGTCGCAAATTCACCCCTCCACTTT. This gives the protein CAWSVGTVANSPLHF.